This T cell receptor (beta chain) came from a study of CD8 T cells in Susac syndrome. CDR3 size: 14 residues. Trimming stripped 7 bases from V and 4 bases from J, with 16 bases between. CDR1 is SQVTM and CDR2 is ANQGSEA in the germline V gene. The authors reverse transcribed roughly 0.5 to 1 ug RNA with random hexamers. Multiplex PCR with immunoSEQ amplified the TCR beta CDR3 across 54 Vbeta and 13 Jbeta. TCRdb processed the immunoSEQ multiplex PCR reads anew with MiXCR; each CDR3 protein has one entry. The sample has about 130,000 distinct CDR3 sequences, about 95% seen once. CD8+ and CD4+ T cells from blood underwent TCR beta sequencing, which was carried out in a high-throughput format. While CD8+ and CD4+ T cells were isolated negatively, TEMRA cells were enriched by FACS.

The sequence derives from a human donor with multiple sclerosis. Material: CD4+ T cells from PBMCs. This chain links TRBV29-1 with TRBJ2-2, with a tentative D call TRBD1 (5 bases). For the CDR3, the DNA is TGCAGCGCGGGCGCAGGGTCGAGCACCGGGGAGCTGTTTTTT. Amino acid sequence: CSAGAGSSTGELFF.